The entry below gives a single TCR beta chain sequence along with its context. Its antigen is currently unknown. The length of the CDR3 is 15 residues. Germline CDR1 and CDR2: SGHKS and YYEKEE (reference sequence). This specimen belongs to a study of CXCR3-negative and CXCR3-positive naive CD8 T cells. Study-wide results and limits: Naive cells with CXCR3 showed TRB CDR3s that were more hydrophobic than those in CXCR3-negative naive cells.

Cells classed as naive CD8+ T cells were CD45RO-CCR7+CD27+CD95-. 5' RACE with UMI labels generated the TRB cDNA libraries. TCRdb re-analyzed the 5' RACE reads; it lists each CDR3 protein once, without DNA. The table lists roughly 140,000 distinct CDR3 sequences. This sequence joins TRBV5-5 and TRBJ1-2; the D call of TRBD1 rests on TCRdb alone, since no DNA is present to check it. Input material: naive CXCR3+ CD8+ T cells from blood. Subset reported: CD45RO-CCR7+CD27+CD95- naive CD8+ T cells expressing CXCR3 (TNR3+). This clonotype was sampled from a human donor in good health. Some clones in this sample may be carry-over from other donors' samples. The CDR3: CASGAADRYSYGYTF.